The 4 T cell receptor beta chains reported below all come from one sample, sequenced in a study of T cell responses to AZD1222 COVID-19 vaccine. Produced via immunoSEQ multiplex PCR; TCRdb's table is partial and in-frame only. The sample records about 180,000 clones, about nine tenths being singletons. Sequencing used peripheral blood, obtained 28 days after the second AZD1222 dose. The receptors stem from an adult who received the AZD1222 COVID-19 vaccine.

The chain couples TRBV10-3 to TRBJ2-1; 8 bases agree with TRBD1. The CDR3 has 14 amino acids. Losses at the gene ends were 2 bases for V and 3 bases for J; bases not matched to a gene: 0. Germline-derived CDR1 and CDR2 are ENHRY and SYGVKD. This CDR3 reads CAISETGGYNEQFF. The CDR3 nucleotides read TGTGCCATCAGTGAGACAGGGGGCTACAATGAGCAGTTCTTC.

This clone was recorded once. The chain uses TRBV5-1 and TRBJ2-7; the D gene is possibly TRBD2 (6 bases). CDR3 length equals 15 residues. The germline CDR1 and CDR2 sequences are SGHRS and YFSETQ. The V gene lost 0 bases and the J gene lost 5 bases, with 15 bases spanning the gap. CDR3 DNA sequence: TGCGCCAGCAGCTTGGTTCCGGGAGTGGTCAACGAGCAGTACTTC. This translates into CASSLVPGVVNEQYF.

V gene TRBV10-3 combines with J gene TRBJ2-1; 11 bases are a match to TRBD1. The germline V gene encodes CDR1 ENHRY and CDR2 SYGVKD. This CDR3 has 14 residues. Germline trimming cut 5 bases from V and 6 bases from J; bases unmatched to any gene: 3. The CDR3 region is CAISSGTGGNEQFF. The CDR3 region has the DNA TGTGCCATCAGTTCCGGGACAGGGGGCAATGAGCAGTTCTTC.

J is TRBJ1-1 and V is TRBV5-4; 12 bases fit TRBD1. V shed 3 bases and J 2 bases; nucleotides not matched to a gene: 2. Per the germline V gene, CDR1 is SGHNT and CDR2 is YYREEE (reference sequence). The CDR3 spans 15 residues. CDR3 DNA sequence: TGTGCCAGCAGCTGGGGGACAGGGGGCAACACTGAAGCTTTCTTT. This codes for CASSWGTGGNTEAFF.